This TCR beta chain was recovered during a study of cytomegalovirus exposure and HLA in healthy donors. Germline V CDR1 and CDR2: SSHAT, FNYEAQ (reference sequence). This CDR3 has 15 residues. Trimming removed 2 bases at V and 3 bases at J, with 13 bases between. Researchers ran the PCR with 60 Vbeta and 13 Jbeta primers. Only in-frame clones appear in the TCRdb table, and some are missing; sequencing was by immunoSEQ multiplex PCR. The profile shows under 150,000 clones, about four fifths of them singletons. This clonotype was sampled from a man between 18 and 35 years old in good health and CMV-seronegative. Sequencing was performed on PBMCs. V is TRBV7-7 and J is TRBJ1-2, with TRBD1 as a possible D gene (5 bases). The CDR3 protein is CASSLSGAPHYGYTF. CDR3 in DNA: TGTGCCAGCAGCTTAAGTGGGGCCCCTCACTATGGCTACACCTTC.